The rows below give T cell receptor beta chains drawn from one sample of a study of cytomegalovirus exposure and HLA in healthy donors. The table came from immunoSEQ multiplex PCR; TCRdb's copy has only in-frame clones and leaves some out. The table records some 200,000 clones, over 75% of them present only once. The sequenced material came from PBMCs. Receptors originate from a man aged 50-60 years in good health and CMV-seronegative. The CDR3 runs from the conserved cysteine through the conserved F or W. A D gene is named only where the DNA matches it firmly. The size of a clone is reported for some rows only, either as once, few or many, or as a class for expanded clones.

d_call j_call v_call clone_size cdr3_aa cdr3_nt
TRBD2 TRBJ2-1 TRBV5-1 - CASSLTAGASSYNEQFF TGCGCCAGCAGCTTAACAGCGGGGGCTAGCTCCTACAATGAGCAGTTCTTC
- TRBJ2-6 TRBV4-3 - CASSQEYGSGANVLTF TGCGCCAGCAGCCAAGAGTACGGCTCTGGGGCCAACGTCCTGACTTTC
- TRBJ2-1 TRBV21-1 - CASSKGGPGNEQFF TGTGCCAGCAGCAAAGGGGGCCCAGGGAATGAGCAGTTCTTC
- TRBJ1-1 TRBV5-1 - CASSGGSPSEAFF TGCGCCAGCAGCGGGGGCAGTCCCTCTGAAGCTTTCTTT
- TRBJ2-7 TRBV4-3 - CASSQAATPSSYEQYF TGCGCCAGCAGCCAAGCTGCGACACCGAGCTCCTACGAGCAGTACTTC
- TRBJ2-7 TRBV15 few CATRRTIGTYEQYF TGTGCCACCAGAAGGACAATCGGAACCTACGAGCAGTACTTC
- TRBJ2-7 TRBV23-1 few CASMVGDTYEQYF TGCGCCAGCATGGTAGGGGACACCTACGAGCAGTACTTC
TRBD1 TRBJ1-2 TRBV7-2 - CASSSGGPTGKSGGYTF TGTGCCAGCAGCTCTGGAGGCCCGACAGGGAAGTCCGGAGGCTACACCTTC
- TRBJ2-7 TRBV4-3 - CASSQDPASRPLYEQYF TGCGCCAGCAGCCAAGATCCGGCTAGCCGCCCCCTCTACGAGCAGTACTTC
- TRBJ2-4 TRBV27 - CASSAGQLAKNIQYF TGTGCCAGCAGCGCGGGACAGTTAGCCAAAAACATTCAGTACTTC
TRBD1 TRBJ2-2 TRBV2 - CASKSTGGGLAGELFF TGTGCCAGCAAAAGCACAGGGGGCGGGTTGGCCGGGGAGCTGTTTTTT
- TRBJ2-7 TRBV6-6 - CASSYDRDEQYF TGTGCCAGCAGTTACGACAGAGACGAGCAGTACTTC
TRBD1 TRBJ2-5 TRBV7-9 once CASIGTGKETQYF TGTGCCAGCATTGGGACAGGGAAAGAGACCCAGTACTTC
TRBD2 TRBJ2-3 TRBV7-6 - CASSFSSGGTDTQYF TGTGCCAGCAGCTTCTCCAGCGGGGGCACAGATACGCAGTATTTT
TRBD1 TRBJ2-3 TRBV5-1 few CASSHTRDRGPRDTQYF TGCGCCAGCAGCCATACTCGGGACAGGGGGCCGAGAGATACGCAGTATTTT
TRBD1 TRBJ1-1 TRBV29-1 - CSVRTGRTEAFF TGCAGCGTCCGGACAGGGCGAACTGAAGCTTTCTTT
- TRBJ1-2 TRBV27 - CASCGRSDYGYTF TGTGCCAGCTGCGGCAGATCGGACTATGGCTACACCTTC
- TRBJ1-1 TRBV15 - CATDEDGGLNTEAFF TGTGCCACCGATGAGGACGGGGGGCTGAACACTGAAGCTTTCTTT
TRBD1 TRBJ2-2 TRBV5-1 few CASSLRDSQTGELFF TGCGCCAGCAGCTTGCGGGACAGTCAAACCGGGGAGCTGTTTTTT
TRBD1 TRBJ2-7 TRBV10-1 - CASSDRGLGEQYF TGCGCCAGCAGCGACAGGGGGCTGGGGGAGCAGTACTTC
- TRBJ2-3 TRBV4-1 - CASSQDVRDTQYF TGCGCCAGCAGCCAAGATGTCCGAGATACGCAGTATTTT
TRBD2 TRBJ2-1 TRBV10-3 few CAIRGTSGGLNEQFF TGTGCCATCAGAGGGACTAGCGGGGGCCTTAATGAGCAGTTCTTC
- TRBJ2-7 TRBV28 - CASSLRDTYYEQYF TGTGCCAGCAGTTTACGCGACACCTACTACGAGCAGTACTTC
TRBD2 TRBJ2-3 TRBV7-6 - CASSLVAGGADTQYF TGTGCCAGCAGCTTAGTGGCCGGGGGGGCTGATACGCAGTATTTT
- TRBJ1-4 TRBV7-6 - CASSYGGGLNEKLFF TGTGCCAGCAGCTATGGGGGGGGACTTAATGAAAAACTGTTTTTT
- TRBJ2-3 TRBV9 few CASSVHELTDTQYF TGTGCCAGCAGCGTCCACGAACTCACAGATACGCAGTATTTT
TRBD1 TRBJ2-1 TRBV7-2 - CASSLETGGGRGFF TGTGCCAGCAGCTTAGAAACAGGGGGAGGACGGGGCTTCTTC
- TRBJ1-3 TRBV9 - CASSVGGSSGNTIYF TGTGCCAGCAGCGTGGGGGGTAGCTCTGGAAACACCATATATTTT
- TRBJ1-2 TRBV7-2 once CASSLEGGMEGYTF TGTGCCAGCAGCTTAGAGGGGGGGATGGAGGGCTACACCTTC
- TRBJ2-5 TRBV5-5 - CASSLVPTNQETQYF TGTGCCAGCAGCTTGGTTCCGACAAACCAAGAGACCCAGTACTTC
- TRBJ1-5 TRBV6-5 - CASSYGGFNQPQHF TGTGCCAGCAGTTACGGGGGGTTCAATCAGCCCCAGCATTTT
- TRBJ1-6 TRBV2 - CASIPPTNSPLHF TGTGCCAGCATCCCGCCGACAAATTCACCCCTCCACTTT
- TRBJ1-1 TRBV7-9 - CASSSQGDNTEAFF TGTGCCAGCAGCTCACAGGGAGATAACACTGAAGCTTTCTTT
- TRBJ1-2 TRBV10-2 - CASSEQWPNYGYTF TGCGCCAGCAGTGAGCAGTGGCCAAACTATGGCTACACCTTC
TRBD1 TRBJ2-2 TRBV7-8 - CASSFPAGGGELFF TGTGCCAGCAGCTTCCCGGCAGGGGGCGGGGAGCTGTTTTTT
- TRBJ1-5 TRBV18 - CASSLQGDSAEPQHF TGTGCCAGCTCACTACAGGGAGACTCTGCGGAGCCCCAGCATTTT
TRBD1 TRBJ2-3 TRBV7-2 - CASSWGQTDTQYF TGTGCCAGCAGCTGGGGACAGACAGATACGCAGTATTTT
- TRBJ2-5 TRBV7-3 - CASSEAVETQYF TGTGCCAGCAGCGAGGCCGTGGAGACCCAGTACTTC
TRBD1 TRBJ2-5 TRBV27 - CASSPPRDRANQETQYF TGTGCCAGCAGCCCACCCCGGGACAGGGCCAACCAAGAGACCCAGTACTTC
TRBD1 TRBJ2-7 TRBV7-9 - CSSSTQGVQDEQYF TGTTCCAGCAGCACACAGGGGGTTCAGGACGAGCAGTACTTC
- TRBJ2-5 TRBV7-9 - CASSWALKVQETQYF TGTGCCAGCAGCTGGGCCCTTAAGGTCCAAGAGACCCAGTACTTC
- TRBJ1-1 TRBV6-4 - CASKMNRAFFCTFF TGTGCCAGCAAGATGAACAGGGCATTTTTTTGTACTTTCTTT
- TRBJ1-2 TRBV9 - CASSVEGRARGYTF TGTGCCAGCAGCGTAGAGGGCAGGGCGCGTGGCTACACCTTC
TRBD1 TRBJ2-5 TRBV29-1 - CSVERAPGQGGETQYF TGCAGCGTTGAAAGGGCCCCGGGACAGGGAGGAGAGACCCAGTACTTC
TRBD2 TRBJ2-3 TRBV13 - CASSFGGGLGDTQYF TGTGCCAGCAGCTTCGGGGGGGGCTTGGGAGATACGCAGTATTTT
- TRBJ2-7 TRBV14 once CASSQVGGLDEQYF TGTGCCAGCAGCCAAGTGGGGGGGCTCGACGAGCAGTACTTC
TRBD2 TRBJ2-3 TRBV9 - CASSVGGGGDTQYF TGTGCCAGCAGCGTAGGCGGGGGTGGGGATACGCAGTATTTT
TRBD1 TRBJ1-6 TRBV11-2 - CASSVTTYRDRVDSPLHF TGTGCCAGCAGCGTAACGACCTACCGGGACAGGGTTGATTCACCCCTCCACTTT
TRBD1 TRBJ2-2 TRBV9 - CASSVDDRVTLNTGELFF TGTGCCAGCAGCGTAGATGACAGGGTAACACTGAACACCGGGGAGCTGTTTTTT
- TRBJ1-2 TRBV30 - CAWGETTAPGYTF TGTGCCTGGGGGGAGACAACAGCCCCAGGCTACACCTTC
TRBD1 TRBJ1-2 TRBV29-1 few CSVTGTEGYTF TGCAGCGTTACCGGGACAGAGGGCTACACCTTC
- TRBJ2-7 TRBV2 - CASSEQGYEQYF TGTGCCAGCAGTGAGCAGGGATACGAGCAGTACTTC
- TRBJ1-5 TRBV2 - CASSDQGSNQPQHF TGTGCCAGCAGTGACCAGGGCAGCAATCAGCCCCAGCATTTT